These T cell receptor beta chains were read from a single sample in a study of a mutant IDH1 vaccine in newly diagnosed glioma. Clones were sequenced by immunoSEQ multiplex PCR, and TCRdb holds only the in-frame ones, with some missing. The profile shows 65,000 to 85,000 clones, around 86% of them singletons. No antigen has been identified for these receptors. The sample here was PBMCs, taken from a glioma patient whose treatment included an IDH1 peptide vaccine. The receptors shown here come from a young man with glioma. Each CDR3 is given with its conserved first and last residue. Each record gives: CDR3 length, D gene, J gene, V gene, clone size, CDR3 DNA, CDR3 protein. A D gene is named only where the DNA matches it firmly. Some rows mark clone size as missing; the rest say once, few, many or name a class of expanded clone.

15	.	TRBJ2-5	TRBV4-3	.	TGCGCCAGCAGCCCGTTCACGGCAGGGGTAGAGACCCAGTACTTC	CASSPFTAGVETQYF
18	.	TRBJ2-7	TRBV27	once	TGTGCCAGCAGTTTATTTTCCTTGGCAGGGAACGGAACCTACGAGCAGTACTTC	CASSLFSLAGNGTYEQYF
13	.	TRBJ2-5	TRBV7-2	.	TGTGCCAGCAGCCCGGAGGGTCGGGAGACCCAGTACTTC	CASSPEGRETQYF
15	.	TRBJ1-5	TRBV6-1	.	TGTGCCAGTCTTAAGGGAGAAGTCCCAAATCAGCCCCAGCATTTT	CASLKGEVPNQPQHF
12	.	TRBJ2-3	TRBV28	.	TGTGCCAGCAGTACAGCCACAGATACGCAGTATTTT	CASSTATDTQYF
13	.	TRBJ1-1	TRBV27	.	TGTGCCAGCAGGGGATCTACACTTTGGGAAGCTTTCTTT	CASRGSTLWEAFF
12	.	TRBJ1-6	TRBV25-1	.	TGTGCCAGCATGGGATTTGAGTCACCCCTCCACTTT	CASMGFESPLHF
13	TRBD1	TRBJ1-6	TRBV6-5	.	TGTGCCAGCAGAGACAGGGTGGGCTCACCCCTCCACTTT	CASRDRVGSPLHF
12	.	TRBJ2-7	TRBV2	.	TGTGCCAGCAGGGGCACCATCTACGAGCAGTACTTC	CASRGTIYEQYF
14	.	TRBJ2-1	TRBV5-1	few	TGCGCCAGCAGCTTGGACAACCTCCCCAATGAGCAGTTCTTC	CASSLDNLPNEQFF
15	TRBD2	TRBJ2-5	TRBV2	.	TGTGCCAGCAGGGCCCGACTAGCGGGTCGGGAGACCCAGTACTTC	CASRARLAGRETQYF
15	.	TRBJ2-1	TRBV6-5	.	TGTGCCAGCAGCCGGGGCTCGGTGGGGCCCGATGAGCAGTTCTTC	CASSRGSVGPDEQFF
15	TRBD1	TRBJ1-3	TRBV5-6	.	TGTGCCAGCACCGACAGGGGGCGAAGAGGAAACACCATATATTTT	CASTDRGRRGNTIYF
14	.	TRBJ2-1	TRBV6-1	.	TGTGCCAGCAGTCCGGGACCCCGAGGTATGGAGCAGTTCTTC	CASSPGPRGMEQFF
14	TRBD2	TRBJ2-3	TRBV10-1	.	TGCGCCAGCAGTGTTGCGGGAGAGACAGATACGCAGTATTTT	CASSVAGETDTQYF
15	.	TRBJ2-1	TRBV11-2	.	TGTGCCAGCAGCTTAGTTGGAGGGGCTTACAATGAGCAGTTCTTC	CASSLVGGAYNEQFF
14	.	TRBJ1-4	TRBV5-8	.	TGTGCCAGCACCTCGGCCGGGACCCCCGAAAAACTGTTTTTT	CASTSAGTPEKLFF
15	TRBD1	TRBJ2-7	TRBV7-9	.	TGTGCCAGCAGCAAATCCGGGACAGGGGGTCTCGAGCAGTACTTC	CASSKSGTGGLEQYF
13	.	TRBJ1-1	TRBV28	.	TGTGCCAGCAGTCCCCCCCAGGCCTTGGGGGCTTTCTTT	CASSPPQALGAFF
15	.	TRBJ2-3	TRBV6-6	once	TGTGCCAGCAGTCCAAACAGGGCGGGCACAGATACGCAGTATTTT	CASSPNRAGTDTQYF
15	.	TRBJ1-1	TRBV30	.	TGTGCCTGGAGTCCACTCGCGGGGGAGAACACTGAAGCTTTCTTT	CAWSPLAGENTEAFF
12	.	TRBJ2-2	TRBV9	.	TGTGCCAGCAGCGTAAACACCGGGGAGCTGTTTTTT	CASSVNTGELFF
15	TRBD1	TRBJ2-7	TRBV14	.	TGTGCCAGCAGCCCGCACCGGGACAGGACCTACGAGCAGTACTTC	CASSPHRDRTYEQYF
13	.	TRBJ1-1	TRBV19	.	TGTGCCAGTAGTATCAGAGGGCCCACTGAAGCTTTCTTT	CASSIRGPTEAFF
16	TRBD1	TRBJ2-3	TRBV27	.	TGTGCCAGCAGTTTTCTCCGGACAGGAGGCACAGATACGCAGTATTTT	CASSFLRTGGTDTQYF
13	.	TRBJ2-3	TRBV5-6	.	TGTGCCAGCAGCTTGAGTGGAGTAGATACGCAGTATTTT	CASSLSGVDTQYF
15	.	TRBJ1-6	TRBV9	.	TGTGCCAGCAGCGTAGGTCCCGGGGGCAATTCACCCCTCCACTTT	CASSVGPGGNSPLHF
16	TRBD1	TRBJ1-1	TRBV5-4	.	TGTGCCAGCAGCTCGGGGGGGACAGGGATGAACACTGAAGCTTTCTTT	CASSSGGTGMNTEAFF
15	TRBD1	TRBJ1-1	TRBV5-4	.	TGTGCCAGCAGCCAAGCGGGGACAGTAAACACTGAAGCTTTCTTT	CASSQAGTVNTEAFF
15	TRBD1	TRBJ2-1	TRBV27	.	TGTGCCAGCAGTCTTGGGACAGGGGGGGACAATGAGCAGTTCTTC	CASSLGTGGDNEQFF
19	.	TRBJ2-7	TRBV4-1	.	TGCGCCAGCAGCCAAGACGGTGGTAGCTTGGGGCTAGTAGACCACGAGCAGTACTTC	CASSQDGGSLGLVDHEQYF
16	.	TRBJ2-3	TRBV5-1	.	TGCGCCAGCAGCTTTCCCAGGGGCGAGGGCACAGATACGCAGTATTTT	CASSFPRGEGTDTQYF
16	.	TRBJ2-7	TRBV11-2	.	TGTGCCAGCAGCTTAGATTCGAGGTACCACACTTACGAGCAGTACTTC	CASSLDSRYHTYEQYF
14	.	TRBJ1-4	TRBV19	.	TGTGCCAGTAGTAACGGACTTGGGACCTTTCACCTGTTTTTT	CASSNGLGTFHLFF
15	TRBD1	TRBJ2-2	TRBV6-4	.	TGTGCCAGCAAACCGGACAGGGATTTTGACGGGGAGCTGTTTTTT	CASKPDRDFDGELFF
15	TRBD2	TRBJ2-7	TRBV27	.	TGTGCCAGCAGTTTGGGTGGCGGGAGCTCCTACGAGCAGTACTTC	CASSLGGGSSYEQYF
14	.	TRBJ1-5	TRBV6-1	.	TGTGCCAGCAGTGCCGCACAGTACAATCAGCCCCAGCATTTT	CASSAAQYNQPQHF
14	TRBD2	TRBJ2-1	TRBV6-5	.	TGTGCCAGCAAGGTTGCGGGAGCTTACAATGAGCAGTTCTTC	CASKVAGAYNEQFF
13	.	TRBJ1-2	TRBV6-6	.	TGTGCCAGCAGCCGTGGGACTGCTGATGGCTACACCTTC	CASSRGTADGYTF
17	.	TRBJ1-2	TRBV27	.	TGTGCCAGCAGTTTCCTTCGAGAGGGTAGAGCTAACTATGGCTACACCTTC	CASSFLREGRANYGYTF
18	TRBD1	TRBJ2-7	TRBV11-2	.	TGTGCCAGCAGCTTAGGGGCTATGTTGAAGCAGGGGGCGCGGGAGCAGTACTTC	CASSLGAMLKQGAREQYF
15	TRBD1	TRBJ1-5	TRBV2	.	TGTGCCAGCAGTTCCGGGACAGGGGTTGAGCAGCCCCAGCATTTT	CASSSGTGVEQPQHF
15	.	TRBJ2-5	TRBV5-1	.	TGCGCCAGCAGCTTGACTAGTGCGGGCCAAGAGACCCAGTACTTC	CASSLTSAGQETQYF
16	TRBD2	TRBJ2-3	TRBV10-3	.	TGTGCCATCAGCGGCCTAAGCGGGGGAGCAACAGATACGCAGTATTTT	CAISGLSGGATDTQYF
15	.	TRBJ1-1	TRBV2	few	TGTGCCAGCAGTACTCCTGGGGGGGTGGTCACTGAAGCTTTCTTT	CASSTPGGVVTEAFF
13	.	TRBJ2-3	TRBV4-1	.	TGCGCCAGCAGCCAAGAGGAGGGGGATACGCAGTATTTT	CASSQEEGDTQYF
16	TRBD1	TRBJ2-7	TRBV4-3	.	TGCGCCAGCAGCCAAGATATAGGACAGGGAAATAGGGAGCAGTACTTC	CASSQDIGQGNREQYF